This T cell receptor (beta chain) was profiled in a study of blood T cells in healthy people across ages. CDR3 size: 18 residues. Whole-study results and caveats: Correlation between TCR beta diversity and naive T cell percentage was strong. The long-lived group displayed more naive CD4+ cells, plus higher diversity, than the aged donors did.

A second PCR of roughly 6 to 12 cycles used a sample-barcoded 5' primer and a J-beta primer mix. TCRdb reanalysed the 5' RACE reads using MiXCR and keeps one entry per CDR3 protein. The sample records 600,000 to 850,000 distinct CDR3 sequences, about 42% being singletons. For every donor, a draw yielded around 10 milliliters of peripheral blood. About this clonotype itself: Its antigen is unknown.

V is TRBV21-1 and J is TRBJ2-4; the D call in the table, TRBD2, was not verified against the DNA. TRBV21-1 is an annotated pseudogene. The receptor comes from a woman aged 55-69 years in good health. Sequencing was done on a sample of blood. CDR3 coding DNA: TGTGCCAGCAGCAAACCGAGGACTACCCAGAAGACCAAAAACATTCAGTACTTC. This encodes CASSKPRTTQKTKNIQYF.